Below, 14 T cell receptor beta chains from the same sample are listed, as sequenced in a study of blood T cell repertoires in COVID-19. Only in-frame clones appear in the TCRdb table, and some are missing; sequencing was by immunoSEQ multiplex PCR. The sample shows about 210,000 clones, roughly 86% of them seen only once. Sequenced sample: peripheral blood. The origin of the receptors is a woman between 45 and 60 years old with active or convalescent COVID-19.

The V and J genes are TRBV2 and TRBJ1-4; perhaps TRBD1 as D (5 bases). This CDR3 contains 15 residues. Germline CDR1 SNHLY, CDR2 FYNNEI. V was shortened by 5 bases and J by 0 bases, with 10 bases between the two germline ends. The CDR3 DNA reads TGTGCCAGCAGTCGGGGGATAGCAACTAATGAAAAACTGTTTTTT. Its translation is CASSRGIATNEKLFF.

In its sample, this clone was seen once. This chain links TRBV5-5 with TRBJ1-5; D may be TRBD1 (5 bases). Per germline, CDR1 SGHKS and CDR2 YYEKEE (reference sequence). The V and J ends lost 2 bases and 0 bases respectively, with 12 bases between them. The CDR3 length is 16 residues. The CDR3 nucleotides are TGTGCCAGCAGCTTACAGGAGAGCTATAGCAATCAGCCCCAGCATTTT. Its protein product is CASSLQESYSNQPQHF.

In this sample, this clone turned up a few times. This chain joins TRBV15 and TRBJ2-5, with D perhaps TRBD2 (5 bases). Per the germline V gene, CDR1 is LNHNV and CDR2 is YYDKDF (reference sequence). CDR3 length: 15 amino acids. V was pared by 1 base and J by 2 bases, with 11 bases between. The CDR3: CATSRGAGGQETQYF. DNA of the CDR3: TGTGCCACCAGCAGAGGTGCGGGTGGGCAAGAGACCCAGTACTTC.

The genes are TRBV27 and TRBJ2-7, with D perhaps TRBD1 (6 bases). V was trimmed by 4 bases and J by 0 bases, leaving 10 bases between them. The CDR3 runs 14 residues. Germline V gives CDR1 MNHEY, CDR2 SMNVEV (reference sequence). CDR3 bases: TGTGCCAGCAGTTCGTTAGGGGGCTCCTACGAGCAGTACTTC. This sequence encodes CASSSLGGSYEQYF.

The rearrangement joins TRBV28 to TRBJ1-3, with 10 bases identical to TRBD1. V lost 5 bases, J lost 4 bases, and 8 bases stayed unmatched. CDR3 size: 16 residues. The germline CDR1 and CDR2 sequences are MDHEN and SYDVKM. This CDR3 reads CASSQSGQGWGNTIYF. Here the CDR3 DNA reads TGTGCCAGCAGTCAGTCGGGACAGGGGTGGGGAAACACCATATATTTT.

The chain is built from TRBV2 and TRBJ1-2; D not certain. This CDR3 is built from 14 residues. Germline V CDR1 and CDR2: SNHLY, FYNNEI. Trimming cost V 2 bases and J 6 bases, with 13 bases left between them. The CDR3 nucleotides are TGTGCCAGCAGTGAATTTGTCCCCGGGGATGGCTACACCTTC. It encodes CASSEFVPGDGYTF. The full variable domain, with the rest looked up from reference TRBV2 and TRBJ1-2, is EPEVTQTPSHQVTQMGQEVILRCVPISNHLYFYWYRQILGQKVEFLVSFYNNEISEKSEIFDDQFSVERPDGSNFTLKIRSTKLEDSAMYFCASSEFVPGDGYTFGSGTRLTVV.

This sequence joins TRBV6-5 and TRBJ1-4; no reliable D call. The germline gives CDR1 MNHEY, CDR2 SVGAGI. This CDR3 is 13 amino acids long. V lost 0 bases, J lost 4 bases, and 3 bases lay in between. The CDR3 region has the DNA TGTGCCAGCAGTTACTCTTATAATGAAAAACTGTTTTTT. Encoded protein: CASSYSYNEKLFF.

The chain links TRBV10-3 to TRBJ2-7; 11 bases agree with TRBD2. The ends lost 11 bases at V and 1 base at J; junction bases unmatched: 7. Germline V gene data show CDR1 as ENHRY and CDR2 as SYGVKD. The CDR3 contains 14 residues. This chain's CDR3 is CAVTGTSGSYEQYF. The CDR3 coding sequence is TGTGCCGTAACTGGGACTAGCGGATCCTACGAGCAGTACTTC.

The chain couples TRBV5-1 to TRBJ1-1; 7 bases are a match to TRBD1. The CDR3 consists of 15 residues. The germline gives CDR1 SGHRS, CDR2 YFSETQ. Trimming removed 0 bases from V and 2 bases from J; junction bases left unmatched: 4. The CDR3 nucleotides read TGCGCCAGCAGCTTGGTGTCAGGGGGTAACACTGAAGCTTTCTTT. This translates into CASSLVSGGNTEAFF.

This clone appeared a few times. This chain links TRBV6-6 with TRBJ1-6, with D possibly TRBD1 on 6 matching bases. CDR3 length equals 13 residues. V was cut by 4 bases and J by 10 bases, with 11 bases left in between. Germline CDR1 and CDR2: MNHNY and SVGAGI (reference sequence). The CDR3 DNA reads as TGTGCCAGCAGTTCGACAGGAGACTCACCCCTCCACTTT. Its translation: CASSSTGDSPLHF.

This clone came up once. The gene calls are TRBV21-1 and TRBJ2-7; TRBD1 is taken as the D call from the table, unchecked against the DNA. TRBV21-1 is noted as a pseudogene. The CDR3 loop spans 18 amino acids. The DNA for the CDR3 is TGTGCCAGCAGCCCCCGGACGTGTTCAGGGCCGATAATTTACGAGCAGTACGTC. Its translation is CASSPRTCSGPIIYEQYV.

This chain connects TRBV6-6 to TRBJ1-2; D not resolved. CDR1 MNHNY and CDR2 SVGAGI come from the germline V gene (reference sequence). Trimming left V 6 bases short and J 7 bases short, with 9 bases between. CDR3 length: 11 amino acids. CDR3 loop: CASRRLGGYTF. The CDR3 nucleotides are TGTGCCAGCAGGAGACTTGGTGGCTACACCTTC.

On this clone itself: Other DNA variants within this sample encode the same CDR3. The CDR3 here is CASSPAGYEQYF. The CDR3 DNA is TGTGCCAGCTCACCGGCGGGCTACGAGCAGTACTTC. This chain links TRBV18 with TRBJ2-7, with a tentative D call TRBD2 (5 bases). The CDR3 length is 12 residues. Germline lookup yields CDR1 KGHSH and CDR2 LQKENI. V was pared by 3 bases and J by 3 bases, with 6 bases between.

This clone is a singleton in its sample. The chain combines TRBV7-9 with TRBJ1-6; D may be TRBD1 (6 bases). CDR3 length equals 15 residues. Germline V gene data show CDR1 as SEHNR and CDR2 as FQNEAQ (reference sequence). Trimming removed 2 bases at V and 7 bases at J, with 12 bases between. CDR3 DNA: TGTGCCAGCAGCTTATTGTCAGGGGCAAATTCACCCCTCCACTTT. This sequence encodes CASSLLSGANSPLHF.